A single sample gave rise to the 32 T cell receptor beta chains below, sequenced in a study of blood T cell repertoires in COVID-19. The method was immunoSEQ multiplex PCR; TCRdb's version includes in-frame clones alone and lacks a portion of them. This table holds about 140,000 clones, 75% to 80% found once. Specimen: PBMCs or T cells enriched from blood (not recorded which). All receptors come from a woman in her forties or fifties who had recovered from COVID-19.

This chain joins TRBV19 and TRBJ1-5, with TRBD1 matching 10 bases. This CDR3 is built from 18 residues. V was pared by 6 bases and J by 2 bases, with 13 bases of the junction left unmatched. The germline CDR1 and CDR2 sequences are LNHDA and SQIVND (reference sequence). CDR3 sequence: CASRPGQGKFSGNQPQHF. CDR3 sequence (DNA): TGTGCCAGTAGACCGGGACAGGGGAAGTTTTCGGGCAATCAGCCCCAGCATTTT.

This clone appeared once. This chain joins TRBV5-1 and TRBJ2-7, with TRBD1 matching 7 bases. In germline, CDR1 is SGHRS, CDR2 YFSETQ. The length of the CDR3 is 15 residues. V lost 1 base to trimming and J lost 0 bases; unmatched junction nucleotides: 4. The CDR3 DNA sequence: TGCGCCAGCAGCTTGCACCCAGGGGGCTCCTACGAGCAGTACTTC. This encodes CASSLHPGGSYEQYF.

This clone was counted many times. The V call is TRBV7-9, the J call TRBJ2-7; D is unresolved. Germline-derived CDR1 and CDR2 are SEHNR and FQNEAQ (reference sequence). V shed 4 bases and J shed 1 base, with 11 bases lying between them. The CDR3 totals 14 residues. The DNA for the CDR3 is TGTGCCAGCAGCTCTGGCCAGATGTCCTACGAGCAGTACTTC. It specifies CASSSGQMSYEQYF.

The chain carries TRBV6-2 or TRBV6-3 and TRBJ2-1, with 8 bases identical to TRBD2. From germline, CDR1 is MNHEY and CDR2 SVGEGT. Trimming removed 6 bases from V and 4 bases from J; junction bases left unmatched: 5. The CDR3 is 14 residues long. The CDR3 DNA reads TGTGCCAGCAGCCCGGGAGGGAGATACAATGAGCAGTTCTTC. Translated: CASSPGGRYNEQFF.

The genes are TRBV12-3 or TRBV12-4 and TRBJ1-5, with TRBD1 identical over 7 bases. V shed 3 bases and J 4 bases; nucleotides not matched to a gene: 0. The CDR3 is made up of 13 amino acids. DNA of the CDR3: TGTGCCAGCAGTTTGACAGGGAATCAGCCCCAGCATTTT. This codes for CASSLTGNQPQHF.

This chain uses TRBV11-3 with TRBJ2-1; a possible D gene is TRBD1 (5 bases). Germline CDR1 SGHNT, CDR2 YENEEA. The length of the CDR3 is 14 residues. Trimming shortened V by 7 bases and J by 2 bases, and 12 bases separated the two germline ends. The CDR3 sequence: CASTLGAAYNEQFF. The CDR3 nucleotides read TGTGCCAGCACTTTAGGGGCCGCCTACAATGAGCAGTTCTTC.

The V call is TRBV18, the J call TRBJ2-6, with 10 bases lining up with TRBD1. CDR1 is KGHSH, CDR2 LQKENI, per germline. The ends lost 1 base at V and 2 bases at J; junction bases unmatched: 5. The CDR3 loop spans 18 amino acids. CDR3 nucleotide sequence: TGTGCCAGCTCACCACTACGACAGGGGGCAGCTGGGGCCAACGTCCTGACTTTC. This translates into CASSPLRQGAAGANVLTF.

The rearrangement links TRBV5-1 to TRBJ1-2, with 8 bases fitting TRBD1. Germline trimming cut 3 bases from V and 5 bases from J; bases unmatched to any gene: 12. Germline V CDR1 and CDR2: SGHRS, YFSETQ. The CDR3 runs to 16 residues. CDR3 protein: CASSYNDRGSLYGYTF. The CDR3 region has the DNA TGCGCCAGCAGCTACAATGACAGGGGTTCCCTATATGGCTACACCTTC.

The gene calls are TRBV24-1 and TRBJ2-3; tentatively, D is TRBD2 (5 bases). CDR1 KGHDR and CDR2 SFDVKD come from the germline V gene. CDR3 length equals 19 residues. V gave up 2 bases and J gave up 3 bases, with 23 bases separating them. The CDR3 nucleotides read TGTGCCACCAGTGATTACGGGCCAGCGGCCAGCTGGGAGACAGATACGCAGTATTTT. Its translation: CATSDYGPAASWETDTQYF.

The J gene is TRBJ2-1, the V gene TRBV28, with 12 bases identical to TRBD1. The ends lost 5 bases at V and 1 base at J; junction bases unmatched: 6. The CDR3 covers 17 residues. Germline CDR1 and CDR2: MDHEN and SYDVKM. The chain's CDR3 is CASSLGTGGESYNEQFF. CDR3 DNA: TGTGCCAGCAGTCTCGGGACAGGGGGCGAGTCCTACAATGAGCAGTTCTTC.

The chain carries TRBV3-1 (or the pseudogene TRBV3-2) and TRBJ1-1, with no clear D. Germline V gene sequence: CDR1 LGHDT, CDR2 YNNKEL (reference sequence). The CDR3 length is 13 residues. Trimming cost V 7 bases and J 5 bases, with 14 bases left between them. The CDR3 DNA is TGTGCCAGCACCCGCGGGCCGGAGACTGAAGCTTTCTTT. Residues: CASTRGPETEAFF.

V and J are TRBV7-9 and TRBJ1-1; D remains ambiguous. Trimming took 1 base from V and 5 from J, leaving 8 bases between them. This CDR3 comprises 13 residues. From germline, CDR1 is SEHNR and CDR2 FQNEAQ (reference sequence). This CDR3 is CASSLGARTEAFF. DNA for the CDR3: TGTGCCAGCAGCTTAGGGGCACGGACTGAAGCTTTCTTT.

The J gene is TRBJ1-5, the V gene TRBV2; D not certain. V was pared by 5 bases and J by 8 bases, with 10 bases between. Germline V gene lookup returns CDR1 SNHLY and CDR2 FYNNEI. The CDR3 spans 12 residues. CDR3 nucleotides: TGTGCCAGCAGTTCAGGTAGAGAGCCCCAGCATTTT. Translated, it gives CASSSGREPQHF.

The chain has TRBV6-5 and TRBJ1-5; 8 bases align to TRBD1. The V segment lost 8 bases and the J segment 5 bases; nucleotides outside the gene matches: 11. The germline gives CDR1 MNHEY, CDR2 SVGAGI. The CDR3 consists of 15 residues. The CDR3 DNA reads as TGTGCCAGCGCTGCCAAATACAGGGGGTATCAGCCCCAGCATTTT. This translates into CASAAKYRGYQPQHF.

This chain connects TRBV7-9 to TRBJ2-1, with 8 bases that match TRBD2. The CDR3 length is 16 residues. CDR1 is SEHNR, CDR2 FQNEAQ, per germline (reference sequence). V lost 1 base to trimming and J lost 6 bases; unmatched junction nucleotides: 8. CDR3 sequence: CASSLVGREGRNEQFF. DNA for the CDR3: TGTGCCAGCAGCTTAGTGGGACGGGAGGGCCGCAATGAGCAGTTCTTC.

The gene calls are TRBV10-2 and TRBJ2-1, with D possibly matching TRBD2 (7 bases). CDR3 length: 15 amino acids. In germline, CDR1 is WSHSY, CDR2 SAAADI. V was clipped by 4 bases and J by 9 bases, with 19 bases between them. CDR3 loop: CASSGPGGASSEQFF. The CDR3 DNA sequence: TGCGCCAGCAGTGGTCCGGGGGGCGCGAGCAGTGAGCAGTTCTTC.

The J gene is TRBJ1-3, the V gene TRBV27; D not certain. V lost 3 bases and J 0 bases, leaving 15 bases between the germline ends. Germline V CDR1 and CDR2: MNHEY, SMNVEV (reference sequence). The CDR3 spans 17 residues. The CDR3: CASSLVWRVNSGNTIYF. The CDR3 region has the DNA TGTGCCAGCAGTTTGGTGTGGCGGGTCAACTCTGGAAACACCATATATTTT.

The chain employs TRBV7-9 and TRBJ2-2, with unresolved D. V was clipped by 3 bases and J by 4 bases, with 3 bases between them. The CDR3 is 12 residues long. The germline V gene encodes CDR1 SEHNR and CDR2 FQNEAQ (reference sequence). This chain's CDR3 is CASSFSTGELFF. The CDR3 bases are TGTGCCAGCAGCTTCTCCACCGGGGAGCTGTTTTTT.

The V call is TRBV29-1, the J call TRBJ2-1; D perhaps matches TRBD2 (5 bases). The CDR3 contains 13 residues. Trimming left V 6 bases short and J 3 bases short, with 12 bases between. The germline gives CDR1 SQVTM, CDR2 ANQGSEA. CDR3 DNA: TGCAGCGTCGACTCTCGGGGCTACAATGAGCAGTTCTTC. It is translated as CSVDSRGYNEQFF.

J is TRBJ1-2 and V is TRBV19; the D is unclear. Deletions cut 4 bases from V and 0 bases from J, with 12 bases between. Germline CDR1 is LNHDA and CDR2 is SQIVND (reference sequence). The CDR3 loop spans 15 amino acids. The DNA of the CDR3 is TGTGCCAGTAGTAAGCGGGCCACTACTAACTATGGCTACACCTTC. This translates into CASSKRATTNYGYTF.

J is TRBJ1-1 and V is TRBV18; no reliable D call. CDR1 is KGHSH, CDR2 LQKENI, per germline. The CDR3 loop spans 13 amino acids. V was shortened by 3 bases and J by 8 bases, with 13 bases between the two germline ends. CDR3 region: CASSPSLNAEAFF. The DNA of the CDR3 is TGTGCCAGCTCACCTTCTCTAAACGCCGAAGCTTTCTTT. The variable domain in full, with the rest retrieved from reference TRBV18 and TRBJ1-1, is NAGVMQNPRHLVRRRGQEARLRCSPMKGHSHVYWYRQLPEEGLKFMVYLQKENIIDESGMPKERFSAEFPKEGPSILRIQQVVRGDSAAYFCASSPSLNAEAFFGQGTRLTVV.

V usage is TRBV27 and J usage is TRBJ2-1, with TRBD2 identical over 8 bases. Germline values: CDR1 MNHEY, CDR2 SMNVEV (reference sequence). J lost 2 bases, V lost 5 bases, and 5 bases had no gene match. The CDR3 runs 15 residues. Written as DNA, the CDR3 is TGTGCCAGCAGTGGTAGCGGGACGACCTACAATGAGCAGTTCTTC. It yields the protein CASSGSGTTYNEQFF.

Here the CDR3 reads CATSDLGEDTGELFF. The CDR3 nucleotides read TGTGCCACCAGTGATTTGGGAGAAGACACCGGGGAGCTGTTTTTT. This rearrangement joins TRBV24-1 to TRBJ2-2; D is uncertain. The CDR3 is made up of 15 amino acids. Germline CDR1 is KGHDR and CDR2 is SFDVKD. V lost 0 bases and J 3 bases, leaving 7 bases between the germline ends.

The V call is TRBV3-1 (or the pseudogene TRBV3-2), the J call TRBJ1-3; possible D gene TRBD1, 5 bases. The CDR3 consists of 17 residues. Germline assignment: CDR1 LGHDT and CDR2 YNNKEL (reference sequence). The ends were cut back, 4 bases at V and 0 bases at J, with 16 bases in the middle. The CDR3 sequence is CASSPLAAGNSGNTIYF. DNA for the CDR3: TGTGCCAGCAGCCCCCTCGCGGCAGGGAACTCTGGAAACACCATATATTTT.

V gene TRBV15 combines with J gene TRBJ1-2; 8 nucleotides align to TRBD1. Looked up from germline, CDR1 is LNHNV and CDR2 is YYDKDF (reference sequence). Trimming took 5 bases from V and 4 from J; bases not matched to a gene: 12. The CDR3 has 16 amino acids. In DNA form, the CDR3 reads TGTGCCACCAGCCTTTCCCCCGGACAGGGTACCTATGGCTACACCTTC. It codes for CATSLSPGQGTYGYTF.

The V call is TRBV3-1 (or the pseudogene TRBV3-2), the J call TRBJ2-5; D is perhaps TRBD2 (6 bases). CDR1 and CDR2 from the germline V gene are LGHDT and YNNKEL (reference sequence). V lost 2 bases and J lost 5, with 9 bases in between. The CDR3 sequence is 13 residues long. The CDR3 spells CASSQHREETQYF. As DNA, the CDR3 is TGTGCCAGCAGCCAACACCGGGAGGAGACCCAGTACTTC.

The chain is built from TRBV14 and TRBJ2-3; 8 bases agree with TRBD1. V lost 2 bases to trimming and J lost 6 bases; unmatched junction nucleotides: 7. Germline CDR1 reads SGHDN; CDR2 reads FVKESK. The CDR3 has 15 residues. CDR3 coding DNA: TGTGCCAGCAGCCAACTGGACAGGGTGGACGATACGCAGTATTTT. Its translation: CASSQLDRVDDTQYF.

This chain links TRBV5-4 with TRBJ2-3, with D possibly matching TRBD1 (5 bases). V was shortened by 4 bases and J by 5 bases, with 11 bases between the two germline ends. Germline loops: CDR1 SGHNT, CDR2 YYREEE (reference sequence). This CDR3 is 13 amino acids long. The CDR3 DNA follows: TGTGCCAGCAGCAACCCTAGGGGAGATACGCAGTATTTT. Translation: CASSNPRGDTQYF.

The DNA of the CDR3 is TGTGCCAGCAGTTACTCGATGGTGACTAGCAATGAGCAGTTCTTC. It is translated as CASSYSMVTSNEQFF. The chain links TRBV6-6 to TRBJ2-1; D is perhaps TRBD2 (6 bases). CDR3 length equals 15 residues. V was clipped by 0 bases and J by 6 bases, with 12 bases between them. Per germline, CDR1 MNHNY and CDR2 SVGAGI (reference sequence).

CDR3 sequence: CASSPRTGIGYEQYF. In nucleotides, the CDR3 is TGTGCCAGCAGCCCCAGGACGGGAATCGGCTACGAGCAGTACTTC. The V call is TRBV7-2, the J call TRBJ2-7; TRBD2 is a possible D gene (5 bases). CDR1 is SGHTA and CDR2 is FQGNSA in the germline V gene. This CDR3 region has 15 residues. V was pared by 5 bases and J by 3 bases, with 17 bases between.

The chain has TRBV11-2 and TRBJ2-1, with 10 bases matching TRBD2. CDR3 size: 15 residues. The junction had 10 bases not matched to a gene; V was cut back by 7 bases and J by 7 bases. CDR1 is SGHAT and CDR2 is FQNNGV in the germline V gene. Written as DNA, the CDR3 is TGTGCCAGCACCACCTTCGGACTAGCGGAAAATGAGCAGTTCTTC. It yields the protein CASTTFGLAENEQFF.

The chain has TRBV19 and TRBJ1-3; D remains ambiguous. Deletions cut 3 bases from V and 7 bases from J, with 16 bases between. CDR3 length equals 15 residues. Germline V gene lookup returns CDR1 LNHDA and CDR2 SQIVND (reference sequence). CDR3 bases: TGTGCCAGTAGTATTTGGAGGGAGGGAAAGAACACCATATATTTT. Encoded protein: CASSIWREGKNTIYF.